A selection of T cell receptor beta chains follows, all from one sample in a study of blood T cell repertoires in COVID-19. Measured with immunoSEQ multiplex PCR; TCRdb has only the in-frame clones, and not every one. Found here are about 260,000 clones, around 88% of them singletons; the top ten hold nearly 2%. Sequencing used peripheral blood. These receptors were taken from a man younger than 45 with active or convalescent COVID-19. The CDR3 runs from the conserved cysteine through the conserved F or W. The D gene is left open where the match is weak. The size of a clone is reported for some rows only, either as once, few or many, or as a class for expanded clones.

TRBV9	TRBD2	.	TRBJ2-3	TGTGCCAGCAGCCGAGCTAGCGGAAACACAGATACGCAGTATTTT	CASSRASGNTDTQYF
TRBV2	TRBD2	once	TRBJ2-7	TGTGCCAGCAGTGACCACGCCGGGGGGACTAACTCCTACGAGCAGTACTTC	CASSDHAGGTNSYEQYF
TRBV24-1	.	.	TRBJ1-2	TGTGCCACCAGTTCAGGGGATGGCGGCTACACCTTC	CATSSGDGGYTF
TRBV5-6	.	.	TRBJ2-4	TGTGCCAGCAGCTTGGTAGGGGCTAGTGGAAACATTCAGTACTTC	CASSLVGASGNIQYF
TRBV10-1	.	once	TRBJ1-1	TGCGCCAGCCGCGATACAGGGAAAACTGGAGCTTTCTTT	CASRDTGKTGAFF
TRBV18	TRBD1	.	TRBJ2-2	TGTGCCAGCTCACAACAGACCGGGACAGGAAACACCGGGGAGCTGTTTTTT	CASSQQTGTGNTGELFF
TRBV3-1/TRBV3-2	TRBD1	once	TRBJ1-2	TGTGCCAGCAGCGGGACAGGGCACTATGGCTACACCTTC	CASSGTGHYGYTF
TRBV11-1	.	.	TRBJ1-2	TGTGCCAGCAGCTTAGAATGGGCAGGTACTGGCTACACCTTC	CASSLEWAGTGYTF
TRBV5-6	TRBD1	.	TRBJ2-5	TGTGCCAGCAGCTCCCGGGACAGGGGGTTTCAGACCCAGTACTTC	CASSSRDRGFQTQYF
TRBV5-4	TRBD2	once	TRBJ2-1	TGTGCCAGCAGCTTGGTTACTAGCGGGGGGTACGACAATGAGCAGTTCTTC	CASSLVTSGGYDNEQFF
TRBV18	TRBD1	.	TRBJ1-2	TGTGCCAGCTCACCAAGATCCGGGACAGCTACCTATGGCTACACCTTC	CASSPRSGTATYGYTF
TRBV5-1	.	.	TRBJ2-7	TGCGCCAGCAGCGGGGAGTCAGGACGTAGGAACGAGCAGTACTTC	CASSGESGRRNEQYF
TRBV3-1/TRBV3-2	.	once	TRBJ1-2	TGTGCCAGCAGCCATCCACAGGGCAGCGAAAATGGCTACACCTTC	CASSHPQGSENGYTF
TRBV24-1	.	.	TRBJ1-1	TGTGCCACCATTATAGCCTTTGAAGCTTTCTTT	CATIIAFEAFF
TRBV27	TRBD1	.	TRBJ2-6	TGTGCCAGTAGGGACAGTGGGGCCAACGTCCTGACTTTC	CASRDSGANVLTF
TRBV3-1/TRBV3-2	.	.	TRBJ1-1	TGTGCCAGCAGCCTGGGGCCGAACACTGAAGCTTTCTTT	CASSLGPNTEAFF
TRBV18	.	.	TRBJ1-2	TGTGCCAGCTCACCTTCAGGGGTCGGCTACACCTTC	CASSPSGVGYTF
TRBV5-8	TRBD1	.	TRBJ2-5	TGTGCCAGCAGCATGGGACAGCCCCAAGAGACCCAGTACTTC	CASSMGQPQETQYF
TRBV19	TRBD2	.	TRBJ2-5	TGTGCCAGTAGTGTAGGACTAGCCGTACAAGAGACCCAGTACTTC	CASSVGLAVQETQYF
TRBV3-1/TRBV3-2	TRBD1	.	TRBJ2-1	TGTGCCAGCAGCCAACGAGGGGGCCTCTACAATGAGCAGTTCTTC	CASSQRGGLYNEQFF
TRBV11-1	.	.	TRBJ1-2	TGTGCCAGCAGCCCACTCAGTGGGGCGTTGGATGGCTACACCTTC	CASSPLSGALDGYTF
TRBV29-1	.	.	TRBJ2-7	TGCAGCGTTGCTGGGGGAGGCGAGCAGTACTTC	CSVAGGGEQYF
TRBV3-1/TRBV3-2	.	.	TRBJ1-1	TGTGCCAGCAGCACACAGGGAGCCGCTTTCTTT	CASSTQGAAFF
TRBV10-3	TRBD1	.	TRBJ1-5	TGTGCCATCGACAGGGTTAATCAGCCCCAGCATTTT	CAIDRVNQPQHF
TRBV25-1	.	.	TRBJ1-5	TGTGCCACGGGTAATAGGGAGGCTTTTGCGCCCCAGCATTTT	CATGNREAFAPQHF
TRBV25-1	TRBD2	.	TRBJ2-3	TGTGCCAGCAGTGAATTCGTCAGCGGGGCTAGCACAGATACGCAGTATTTT	CASSEFVSGASTDTQYF
TRBV25-1	TRBD1	few	TRBJ1-3	TGTGCCAGCAGTTCCTCATGGGGACAGGGGGACACCATATATTTT	CASSSSWGQGDTIYF
TRBV6-5	TRBD1	.	TRBJ1-2	TGTGCCAGCAGTTACACGGACAGGGTCGGCTACACCTTC	CASSYTDRVGYTF
TRBV9	TRBD1	.	TRBJ2-3	TGTGCCAGCAGCGCCCGGGACAGAGTACCAGATACGCAGTATTTT	CASSARDRVPDTQYF
TRBV7-2	TRBD1	.	TRBJ2-7	TGTGCCAGCAGCTTAGTTCGGGGACAGGGAGACGAGCAGTACTTC	CASSLVRGQGDEQYF
TRBV2	TRBD1	.	TRBJ1-6	TGTGCCAGCAGCCCGACAGGGAATAATTCACCCCTCCACTTT	CASSPTGNNSPLHF
TRBV5-6	.	.	TRBJ1-6	TGTGCCAGCAGCTTGACACAGGATTCACCCCTCCACTTT	CASSLTQDSPLHF
TRBV5-1	TRBD2	.	TRBJ2-1	TGCGCCAGCAGCCCGACCGGACTAGTCAATGAGCAGTTCTTC	CASSPTGLVNEQFF
TRBV2	.	.	TRBJ1-2	TGTGCCAGCAGTGGGCGGGACAACTATGGCTACACCTTC	CASSGRDNYGYTF
TRBV19	TRBD1	few	TRBJ1-1	TGTGCCAGTAGTATACAGGGGGAGGAAGCTTTCTTT	CASSIQGEEAFF
TRBV5-4	.	.	TRBJ2-7	TGTGCCAGCAGCAAAGAGAAAGATAGCAACGAGCAGTACTTC	CASSKEKDSNEQYF